This is a list of T cell receptor beta chains from one sample in a study of cytomegalovirus exposure and HLA in healthy donors. Sequencing used immunoSEQ multiplex PCR; TCRdb keeps in-frame clones, though not all of them. The table lists 90,000 to 130,000 clones, with 3.5% to 4.5% in the top ten. Sequencing input: PBMCs. These receptors all stem from a man younger than 40 in good health and CMV-seronegative. Each CDR3 is given with its conserved first and last residue. D genes are given only for firm matches.

v_gene	d_gene	j_gene	CDR3nt	CDR3aa
TRBV2	TRBD1	TRBJ2-2	TGTGCCAGCAGTAGACAGGGGGCGAAGACCGGGGAGCTGTTTTTT	CASSRQGAKTGELFF
TRBV7-2	-	TRBJ2-1	TGTGCCAGCAGCTTTCAATTAGTCGGTGAGCAGTTCTTC	CASSFQLVGEQFF
TRBV18	-	TRBJ1-1	TGTGCCAGCTCACCACGTTCCCTACAGGTGAACACTGAAGCTTTCTTT	CASSPRSLQVNTEAFF
TRBV28	-	TRBJ2-7	TGTGCCAGTTGGGGGCAGGAGAGCTCCTACGAGCAGTACTTC	CASWGQESSYEQYF
TRBV27	TRBD1	TRBJ2-7	TGTGCCAGCAGTTTGGGGACAGGGGGCCCCCTCTCCTACGAGCAGTACTTC	CASSLGTGGPLSYEQYF
TRBV28	TRBD1	TRBJ2-1	TGTGCCAGCACTCCAAGAGGGAAGGGGGCTCGTAATGAGCAGTTCTTC	CASTPRGKGARNEQFF
TRBV5-4	-	TRBJ2-1	TGTGCCAGCAGCTTCCTGGGGAGCTCCTACAATGAGCAGTTCTTC	CASSFLGSSYNEQFF
TRBV4-1	TRBD1	TRBJ1-5	TGCGCCAGCAGCCTCCTATACAGGGGAGAGGGCAATCAGCCCCAGCATTTT	CASSLLYRGEGNQPQHF
TRBV12-5	-	TRBJ2-1	TGTGCTAGTGGTCGCACAGGGGGGGATGAGCAGTTCTTC	CASGRTGGDEQFF
TRBV6-5	-	TRBJ2-3	TGTGCCAGCACCATCTCTCCCGGGGGCACAGATACGCAGTATTTT	CASTISPGGTDTQYF
TRBV19	-	TRBJ1-6	TGTGCCAGTAGTGCCCGCATGCCACAGGGAATATCACCCCTCCACTTT	CASSARMPQGISPLHF
TRBV30	-	TRBJ2-5	TGTGCCTGGAGCAGACTGTCCAAAGAGACCCAGTACTTC	CAWSRLSKETQYF
TRBV2	TRBD1	TRBJ1-6	TGTGCCAGCAGTGACCTGGGACAGGGTAGGCTCTATAATTCACCCCTCCACTTT	CASSDLGQGRLYNSPLHF
TRBV18	TRBD2	TRBJ2-5	TGTGCCAGCTCACCACCAACTAGCGCAGGGGAGACCCAGTACTTC	CASSPPTSAGETQYF
TRBV4-2	-	TRBJ1-5	TGTGCCAGCAGCCAAGATCCGGGCAATCAGCCCCAGCATTTT	CASSQDPGNQPQHF
TRBV27	TRBD2	TRBJ2-4	TGTGCCAGCAGAAGCGGGGGGACTGAGACCAAAAACATTCAGTACTTC	CASRSGGTETKNIQYF
TRBV5-5	-	TRBJ2-5	TGTGCCAGCAGCTCGGAGAGGGAGACCCAGTACTTC	CASSSERETQYF
TRBV5-1	-	TRBJ2-6	TGCGCCAGCAGCTTGGGCCCGCCAGGGGCGCCGGGGACTGGGGCCAACGTCCTGACTTTC	CASSLGPPGAPGTGANVLTF
TRBV19	TRBD1	TRBJ2-7	TGTGCCAGTAGCCCGGGGACAGCAGGAACCTACGAGCAGTACTTC	CASSPGTAGTYEQYF
TRBV7-2	TRBD1	TRBJ1-2	TGTGCCAGCAGCTCGTGGGACAGCACACTCCTTTTCACCTTC	CASSSWDSTLLFTF
TRBV6-1	-	TRBJ1-2	TGTGCCAGCAGTGGTGGAGACAGCCCAAAGATCTCCTGGCCCTTC	CASSGGDSPKISWPF
TRBV10-3	TRBD1	TRBJ1-2	TGTGCCATCAGTGAGTCGGGACAGGCTTATGGCTACACCTTC	CAISESGQAYGYTF
TRBV5-1	-	TRBJ2-2	TGCGCCAGCAGCTTGGCCGGCGGGGTAACCGGGGAGCTGTTTTTT	CASSLAGGVTGELFF
TRBV6-5	-	TRBJ1-6	TGTGCCAGCAGTTCTCCGGGAGAAAATTCACCCCTCCACTTT	CASSSPGENSPLHF
TRBV6-4	TRBD1	TRBJ2-5	TGTGCCAGCAGCGACAGGGCGGGCCAAGAGACCCAGTACTTC	CASSDRAGQETQYF
TRBV5-1	-	TRBJ2-5	TGCGCCAGCAGCCAAGGGGCCTCCCACCAAGAGACCCAGTACTTC	CASSQGASHQETQYF
TRBV19	-	TRBJ1-5	TGTGCCAGTAGTCCAACTCAGGGCAGGCTTAGCAATCAGCCCCAGCATTTT	CASSPTQGRLSNQPQHF
TRBV12-5	TRBD1	TRBJ2-3	TGTGCTAGTGCCTGGACAGGGGGAGATACGCAGTATTTT	CASAWTGGDTQYF
TRBV15	-	TRBJ1-1	TGTGCCACCAGACAGACAGGCCGAGCTTTCTTT	CATRQTGRAFF
TRBV27	-	TRBJ2-7	TGTGCCAGCAGTCAAACACAGGCTTCCTACGAGCAGTACTTC	CASSQTQASYEQYF
TRBV4-2	-	TRBJ2-5	TGTGCCAGCAGCCGATCCGGGATACAGGAGACCCAGTACTTC	CASSRSGIQETQYF
TRBV7-9	TRBD2	TRBJ2-7	TGTGCCAGCAGCTTATACATAGCGGGGAGCTCCTACGAGCAGTACTTC	CASSLYIAGSSYEQYF
TRBV7-9	-	TRBJ2-3	TGTGCCAGCAGCTTCTTAAGGGGTAGCACAGATACGCAGTATTTT	CASSFLRGSTDTQYF
TRBV2	TRBD1	TRBJ1-5	TGTGCCAGCAGTGAATCGATAGGGACAGGGGTCCAGCCCCAGCATTTT	CASSESIGTGVQPQHF
TRBV19	TRBD1	TRBJ2-1	TGTGCCAGTGGCCCACAGGGGATTTCCTACAATGAGCAGTTCTTC	CASGPQGISYNEQFF
TRBV6-1	-	TRBJ2-7	TGTGCCAGCAGTGAACCCACTGGGAGCTCCTACGAGCAGTACTTC	CASSEPTGSSYEQYF
TRBV6-5	-	TRBJ1-1	TGTGCCAGCAGTCCGGGACTCTTGAACACTGAAGCTTTCTTT	CASSPGLLNTEAFF
TRBV27	TRBD2	TRBJ2-3	TGTGCCAGCAGTGGGAGGACTAGCGGGGCTCAGTGGGGCACAGATACGCAGTATTTT	CASSGRTSGAQWGTDTQYF
TRBV19	-	TRBJ1-2	TGTGCCAGTAGCCCCCTCCGGGGGGGCTATGGCTACACCTTC	CASSPLRGGYGYTF
TRBV5-1	TRBD2	TRBJ2-5	TGCGCCAGCAGCTTGGATACGACTAGCGGGGGGGCCAGAGAGACCCAGTACTTC	CASSLDTTSGGARETQYF
TRBV27	-	TRBJ2-5	TGTGCCAGCAGTTTAGGGAACAGAGGGGAGACCCAGTACTTC	CASSLGNRGETQYF
TRBV11-3	TRBD1	TRBJ2-1	TGTGCCAGCAGCAACAGGGGGCAGGGGCAGTTCTTC	CASSNRGQGQFF
TRBV7-7	-	TRBJ2-1	TGTGCCAGCAGCTTTGGTCTAGCGTTAGGCGATGAGCAGTTCTTC	CASSFGLALGDEQFF
TRBV28	-	TRBJ2-7	TGTGCCAGCAGTCAGGTGGGTTTTAATATCTACGAGCAGTACTTC	CASSQVGFNIYEQYF
TRBV5-4	-	TRBJ2-7	TGCGCCAGCAGCCACCACGAGGACAACGAGCAGTACTTC	CASSHHEDNEQYF
TRBV11-2	TRBD1	TRBJ1-6	TGTGCCAGCAGCTTAGGGACAGGGGATAATTCACCCCTCCACTTT	CASSLGTGDNSPLHF
TRBV5-6	TRBD1	TRBJ2-3	TGTGCCAGCAGCTGGACAGGGGGTACGCAGTATTTT	CASSWTGGTQYF